A selection of T cell receptor beta chains follows, all from one sample in a study of cytomegalovirus exposure and HLA in healthy donors. Assay: immunoSEQ multiplex PCR; the TCRdb copy retains only in-frame clones and omits some. The profile shows 250,000 to 350,000 clones, around 86% of them singletons. The sample was PBMCs. The source of these receptors is a man in his forties in good health and CMV-seropositive. Both conserved end residues are part of each CDR3. A D gene is named only where the DNA matches it firmly. Size is stated for part of the rows, as once, few or many counts, or as a class when the clone is expanded.

TRBJ1-6	TRBD1	.	TRBV5-1	CASSRTGDNSPLHF	TGCGCCAGCAGCCGGACAGGGGATAATTCACCCCTCCACTTT
TRBJ1-3	TRBD1	few	TRBV19	CASSIGYRGPGNTIYF	TGTGCCAGTAGTATTGGGTACAGGGGGCCTGGAAACACCATATATTTT
TRBJ2-1	TRBD2	once	TRBV7-3	CASSSSLAGLNEQFF	TGTGCCAGCAGCTCCTCCCTAGCGGGATTGAATGAGCAGTTCTTC
TRBJ2-5	TRBD2	.	TRBV27	CASSFSASGSYETQYF	TGTGCCAGCAGTTTTTCGGCTAGCGGGAGTTACGAGACCCAGTACTTC
TRBJ1-2	.	.	TRBV2	CASARIRTDHGYTF	TGTGCCAGCGCGAGAATTCGGACAGACCATGGCTACACCTTC
TRBJ2-1	.	.	TRBV29-1	CSAILDSHNEQFF	TGCAGCGCCATCCTTGACAGCCACAATGAGCAGTTCTTC
TRBJ2-7	.	.	TRBV5-1	CASSLDGHNSYEQYF	TGCGCCAGCAGCTTGGACGGACACAACTCCTACGAGCAGTACTTC
TRBJ1-3	TRBD1	.	TRBV7-9	CASSLGRGLGNTIYF	TGTGCCAGCAGCTTAGGCAGGGGGCTTGGAAACACCATATATTTT
TRBJ1-2	.	few	TRBV10-2	CASSLPGRVPNYGYTF	TGCGCCAGCAGTCTACCCGGCAGGGTCCCTAACTATGGCTACACCTTC
TRBJ2-2	TRBD2	.	TRBV7-2	CASSLTGGNTGELFF	TGTGCCAGCAGCTTGACGGGAGGGAACACCGGGGAGCTGTTTTTT
TRBJ2-7	.	.	TRBV5-4	CASSLDGHSYEQYF	TGTGCCAGCAGCCTAGACGGTCACTCCTACGAGCAGTACTTC
TRBJ2-2	TRBD1	.	TRBV11-3	CASSPDRGNTGELFF	TGTGCCAGCAGCCCGGACAGGGGGAACACCGGGGAGCTGTTTTTT
TRBJ2-7	.	.	TRBV5-1	CASSSVADPYEQYF	TGCGCCAGCAGCTCAGTAGCGGACCCCTACGAGCAGTACTTC
TRBJ1-5	TRBD1	.	TRBV28	CASSFLPTFDRGLNQPQHF	TGTGCCAGCAGTTTTCTCCCCACTTTCGACAGGGGGCTTAATCAGCCCCAGCATTTT
TRBJ1-1	.	.	TRBV20-1	CSADTDFEAFF	TGCAGTGCTGATACTGATTTTGAAGCTTTCTTT
TRBJ2-1	TRBD2	once	TRBV5-1	CASSLPPGLASEQFF	TGCGCCAGCAGCTTGCCACCGGGACTAGCAAGCGAGCAGTTCTTC
TRBJ2-7	TRBD1	few	TRBV10-3	CAISEQGYEQYF	TGTGCCATCAGTGAACAGGGGTACGAGCAGTACTTC
TRBJ1-1	TRBD1	.	TRBV2	CASVPGQGAIMNTEAFF	TGTGCCAGCGTGCCGGGACAGGGGGCGATCATGAACACTGAAGCTTTCTTT
TRBJ1-5	TRBD1	few	TRBV18	CASSQGQGNQPQHF	TGTGCCAGCTCCCAAGGACAGGGTAATCAGCCCCAGCATTTT
TRBJ2-3	TRBD1	.	TRBV5-1	CASSSGTGGAADTQYF	TGCGCCAGCAGCTCGGGGACAGGGGGCGCGGCAGATACGCAGTATTTT
TRBJ2-5	TRBD2	.	TRBV5-8	CASSLGTSGTSKETQYF	TGTGCCAGCAGCTTAGGAACTAGCGGGACATCCAAAGAGACCCAGTACTTC
TRBJ2-3	.	few	TRBV5-1	CASSLAADTQYF	TGCGCCAGCAGCTTGGCCGCAGATACGCAGTATTTT
TRBJ2-7	TRBD2	.	TRBV5-6	CASSSRLTSSYEQYF	TGTGCCAGCAGCTCCCGCCTGACTAGCAGCTACGAGCAGTACTTC
TRBJ1-5	.	once	TRBV28	CASSQGGSNQPQHF	TGTGCCAGCAGTCAGGGAGGTAGCAATCAGCCCCAGCATTTT
TRBJ2-7	TRBD1	once	TRBV5-1	CASSPGQGYTYEQYF	TGCGCCAGCAGCCCGGGACAGGGGTATACCTACGAGCAGTACTTC
TRBJ2-7	.	.	TRBV2	CASLRSVTGTEQYF	TGTGCCAGCCTCCGGAGTGTCACCGGGACAGAGCAGTACTTC
TRBJ2-7	.	.	TRBV9	CASSVRGGYEQYF	TGTGCCAGCAGCGTAAGGGGGGGATACGAGCAGTACTTC
TRBJ2-3	TRBD2	.	TRBV28	CASSGGGPSTDTQYF	TGTGCCAGCAGTGGGGGGGGTCCTAGCACAGATACGCAGTATTTT
TRBJ2-7	TRBD2	.	TRBV7-9	CSSSPVPGLAGTNEQYF	TGTTCCAGCAGCCCGGTCCCGGGACTAGCGGGAACCAACGAGCAGTACTTC
TRBJ2-1	TRBD1	.	TRBV27	CASSLSGGADEQFF	TGTGCCAGCAGTTTATCAGGGGGCGCGGATGAGCAGTTCTTC
TRBJ1-1	.	.	TRBV28	CATEAWGSNTEAFF	TGTGCCACAGAGGCGTGGGGCTCGAACACTGAAGCTTTCTTT
TRBJ2-7	TRBD1	once	TRBV15	CATSREWLGQGYEQYF	TGTGCCACCAGCAGAGAGTGGTTAGGACAGGGCTACGAGCAGTACTTC
TRBJ2-7	TRBD2	.	TRBV2	CASSVLAGGEQYF	TGTGCCAGCAGTGTGTTAGCGGGAGGCGAGCAGTACTTC
TRBJ2-4	.	.	TRBV28	CASSSPGQLGAIQYF	TGTGCCAGCAGTTCCCCTGGACAGCTCGGGGCCATTCAGTACTTC
TRBJ1-3	.	.	TRBV18	CASSRSGPGNTIYF	TGTGCCAGCTCCCGGAGCGGTCCTGGAAACACCATATATTTT
TRBJ2-1	.	.	TRBV10-3	CAIMSSGIPNEQFF	TGTGCCATCATGAGTAGCGGCATCCCTAATGAGCAGTTCTTC
TRBJ2-7	TRBD2	.	TRBV7-2	CASSVTLALRYEQYF	TGTGCCAGCAGCGTAACACTAGCGCTGCGCTACGAGCAGTACTTC
TRBJ2-1	TRBD2	.	TRBV4-2	CASSQGIGTTFNEQFF	TGTGCCAGCAGCCAAGGGATCGGGACTACCTTCAATGAGCAGTTCTTC
TRBJ2-7	TRBD1	.	TRBV5-5	CASSPTGTGGYEQYF	TGTGCCAGCAGCCCGACCGGGACAGGGGGGTACGAGCAGTACTTC
TRBJ2-2	TRBD2	.	TRBV7-6	CASSLEGLADTGELFF	TGTGCCAGCAGCTTAGAGGGACTAGCGGACACCGGGGAGCTGTTTTTT
TRBJ2-3	TRBD2	.	TRBV7-2	CASKTGGSTDTQYF	TGTGCCAGCAAAACGGGAGGCAGCACAGATACGCAGTATTTT
TRBJ2-3	TRBD1	few	TRBV29-1	CSVEGGTGPPDTQYF	TGCAGCGTTGAAGGGGGGACAGGGCCGCCAGATACGCAGTATTTT
TRBJ1-2	TRBD1	.	TRBV7-3	CASSFPRTGLGGYTF	TGTGCCAGCAGTTTTCCTCGGACAGGTTTAGGTGGCTACACCTTC
TRBJ2-6	.	.	TRBV28	CASSSRDIARGANVLTF	TGTGCCAGCAGTTCCCGGGACATCGCACGGGGGGCCAACGTCCTGACTTTC
TRBJ2-7	.	.	TRBV18	CASSYDRSNLYEQYF	TGTGCCAGCTCATACGACAGGTCGAACCTCTACGAGCAGTACTTC
TRBJ2-2	TRBD1	few	TRBV5-6	CASSRDRGYTGELFF	TGTGCCAGCAGTAGGGACAGGGGATACACCGGGGAGCTGTTTTTT
TRBJ1-5	TRBD1	once	TRBV2	CASHGTGGNQPQHF	TGTGCCAGCCACGGGACAGGGGGCAATCAGCCCCAGCATTTT
TRBJ2-5	TRBD2	.	TRBV5-1	CASSSGLAGETQYF	TGCGCCAGCAGCTCCGGACTAGCGGGGGAGACCCAGTACTTC
TRBJ2-3	TRBD1	.	TRBV10-3	CAISLGQGGTDTQYF	TGTGCCATCAGCCTGGGACAGGGTGGCACAGATACGCAGTATTTT
TRBJ2-5	TRBD2	.	TRBV19	CASNPSGSGETQYF	TGTGCCAGTAATCCGAGCGGGAGTGGAGAGACCCAGTACTTC
TRBJ2-7	.	once	TRBV27	CASSLSAGPYYEQYF	TGTGCCAGCAGTTTATCGGCGGGACCGTATTACGAGCAGTACTTC
TRBJ1-1	TRBD1	.	TRBV27	CASSVDRGDTEAFF	TGTGCCAGCAGTGTCGACAGGGGTGACACTGAAGCTTTCTTT
TRBJ2-3	.	.	TRBV27	CASRWLAPSTDTQYF	TGTGCCAGCAGATGGCTAGCGCCCAGCACAGATACGCAGTATTTT
TRBJ2-2	TRBD2	.	TRBV18	CASSPSIRTSVGTGELFF	TGTGCCAGCTCACCTTCTATCAGGACTAGCGTTGGCACCGGGGAGCTGTTTTTT
TRBJ1-2	.	.	TRBV7-9	CASSSPRVAYGYTF	TGTGCCAGCAGCTCGCCCAGGGTCGCCTATGGCTACACCTTC